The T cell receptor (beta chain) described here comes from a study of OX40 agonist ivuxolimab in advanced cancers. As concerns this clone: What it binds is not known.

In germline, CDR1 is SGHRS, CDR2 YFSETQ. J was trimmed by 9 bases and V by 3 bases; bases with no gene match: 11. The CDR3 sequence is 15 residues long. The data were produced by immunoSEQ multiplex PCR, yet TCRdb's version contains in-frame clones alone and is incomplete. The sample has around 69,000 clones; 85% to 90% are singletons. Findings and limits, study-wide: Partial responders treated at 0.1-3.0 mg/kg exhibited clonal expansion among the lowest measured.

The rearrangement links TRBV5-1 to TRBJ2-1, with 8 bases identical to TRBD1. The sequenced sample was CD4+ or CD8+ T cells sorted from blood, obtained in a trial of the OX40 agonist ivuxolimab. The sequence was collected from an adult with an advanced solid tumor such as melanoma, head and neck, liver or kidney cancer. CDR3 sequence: CASSWTGQGAGEQFF. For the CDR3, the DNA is TGCGCCAGCAGCTGGACGGGGCAGGGGGCGGGTGAGCAGTTCTTC.